This T cell receptor (beta chain) stems from a study of human T cells and chemical hapten exposure. About the research overall: The study traced per-sample TCR yield variation mainly to small differences in pooled library volumes.

In the original analysis: A typical sample had 93,000 or so TCRs, with about 20,000 to 700,000 overall. TCRdb called the RACE reads again in MiXCR, with one record for every CDR3 protein. TCRdb assigned the V and J calls; the authors' analysis was not used. The table lists about 120,000 distinct CDR3 sequences, around an eighth of them singletons. Germline assignment: CDR1 SGHVS and CDR2 FNYEAQ. V dropped 1 base and J dropped 7 bases, with 8 bases sitting between them. This CDR3 contains 13 residues. Time point described: patch test 1, 2 weeks after DPC sensitization. The treatment denotes: therapeutic diphenylcyclopropenone sensitization with weekly scalp DPC. At every patch-test visit, blood was drawn before the patch test was applied. This clonotype was recorded a few times.

The receptor was derived from a woman between 45 and 60 years old with alopecia areata. Some clones in this sample may be carry-over from other donors' samples. The chain joins TRBV7-6 to TRBJ1-5; no reliable D call. This specimen was whole blood, taken in connection with sensitization to the hapten diphenylcyclopropenone (DPC). CDR3 DNA sequence: TGTGCCAGCAGCTTAGAATTTGGGCAGCCCCAGCATTTT. Translation gives CASSLEFGQPQHF.